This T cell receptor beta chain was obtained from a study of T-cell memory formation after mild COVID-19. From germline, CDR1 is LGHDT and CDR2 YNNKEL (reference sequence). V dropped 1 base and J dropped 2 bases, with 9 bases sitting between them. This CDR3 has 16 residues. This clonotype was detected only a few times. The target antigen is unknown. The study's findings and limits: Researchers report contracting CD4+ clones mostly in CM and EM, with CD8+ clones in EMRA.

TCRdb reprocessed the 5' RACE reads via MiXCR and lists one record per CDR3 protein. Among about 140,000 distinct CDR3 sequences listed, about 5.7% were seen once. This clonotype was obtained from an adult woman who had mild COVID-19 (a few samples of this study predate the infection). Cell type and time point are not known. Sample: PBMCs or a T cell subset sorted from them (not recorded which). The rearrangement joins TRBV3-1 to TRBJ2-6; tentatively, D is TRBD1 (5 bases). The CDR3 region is CASSQAPGTGANVLTF. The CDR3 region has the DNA TGTGCCAGCAGCCAAGCACCAGGGACTGGGGCCAACGTCCTGACTTTC.